These T cell receptor beta chains were read from a single sample in a study of blood T cell repertoires in COVID-19. TCRdb's copy holds only in-frame clones and misses some; the assay was immunoSEQ multiplex PCR. Altogether over 250,000 clones are present, over 75% being singletons, with the ten largest covering approximately 5%. The specimen sequenced was peripheral blood. All receptors derive from a man in his fifties or sixties with active or convalescent COVID-19. The CDR3 runs from the conserved cysteine through the conserved F or W. The order of the fields is clone size, V gene, J gene, CDR3 protein. Clone size is stated in some rows and not others, as once, few, many or a class when expanded.

clone_size: -
v_call: TRBV9
j_call: TRBJ1-5
cdr3_aa: CASSVGAGLQHQPQHF

clone_size: -
v_call: TRBV29-1
j_call: TRBJ2-2
cdr3_aa: CSVDGRNTGELFF

clone_size: -
v_call: TRBV3-1/TRBV3-2
j_call: TRBJ1-4
cdr3_aa: CASSLRQGRANEKLFF

clone_size: once
v_call: TRBV20-1
j_call: TRBJ2-7
cdr3_aa: CSASLGGGSEYF

clone_size: -
v_call: TRBV5-3
j_call: TRBJ1-1
cdr3_aa: CARSGDRGSTGNTEAFF

clone_size: once
v_call: TRBV7-9
j_call: TRBJ2-2
cdr3_aa: CASTGGSSTGELFF

clone_size: -
v_call: TRBV5-1
j_call: TRBJ2-7
cdr3_aa: CASSLASILYEQYF

clone_size: -
v_call: TRBV28
j_call: TRBJ1-5
cdr3_aa: CASSLGPSNQPQHF

clone_size: -
v_call: TRBV6-4
j_call: TRBJ2-1
cdr3_aa: CASSDGEVSYNEQFF

clone_size: -
v_call: TRBV2
j_call: TRBJ1-1
cdr3_aa: CASTVTGGNTEAFF

clone_size: -
v_call: TRBV5-1
j_call: TRBJ1-6
cdr3_aa: CASSFPSDNSPLHF